This T cell receptor beta chain was sequenced for a study of blood T cells in healthy people across ages. The CDR3 sequence is 15 residues long. CDR1 is SGHTA, CDR2 FQGNSA, per germline. Trimming shortened V by 1 base and J by 5 bases, and 12 bases separated the two germline ends. Together with a sample-barcoded 5' primer, a J-beta primer mix was included in a second PCR lasting roughly 6 to 12 cycles. MiXCR was run by TCRdb on the 5' RACE reads, yielding one entry per CDR3 protein. The sample has 1 million to 1.2 million distinct CDR3 sequences; more than 30% are singletons. This clonotype was observed a handful of times.

Specimen: blood. The chain combines TRBV7-2 with TRBJ2-1; D is undetermined. This sequence was found in a man aged 18-30 years in good health. This chain's CDR3 is CASSLGIGGDNEQFF. For the CDR3, the DNA is TGTGCCAGCAGCTTAGGTATAGGTGGCGACAATGAGCAGTTCTTC.